These 23 T cell receptor beta chains originate from one sample sequenced in a study of T-cell memory formation after mild COVID-19. Using its own MiXCR run on the 5' RACE reads, TCRdb lists one record per CDR3 protein. The data contain 350,000 to 450,000 distinct CDR3 sequences, 20% to 25% of them singletons. Sequencing used PBMCs or a T cell subset sorted from them (not recorded which). These receptors all come from an adult woman who had mild COVID-19 (a few samples of this study predate the infection). Cell type and time point are not known.

This sequence joins TRBV18 and TRBJ2-3; 7 bases are shared with TRBD2. From germline, CDR1 is KGHSH and CDR2 LQKENI. V shed 2 bases, J shed 2 bases, and the junction held 10 bases outside the gene matches. The CDR3 extends over 17 amino acids. The CDR3 reads CASSPSGAGTATDTQYF. CDR3 nucleotide sequence: TGTGCCAGCTCACCATCAGGAGCGGGGACCGCCACAGATACGCAGTATTTT.

V usage is TRBV30 and J usage is TRBJ2-6; 10 bases fit TRBD1. Germline CDR1 reads GTSNPN; CDR2 reads SVGIG (reference sequence). The CDR3 has 17 residues. The junction had 9 bases not matched to a gene; V was cut back by 5 bases and J by 2 bases. CDR3 protein: CAWETGTGVAGANVLTF. CDR3 nucleotide sequence: TGTGCCTGGGAAACCGGGACAGGGGTAGCTGGGGCCAACGTCCTGACTTTC. The whole variable domain, filled in from reference TRBV30 and TRBJ2-6, reads SQTIHQWPATLVQPVGSPLSLECTVEGTSNPNLYWYRQAAGRGLQLLFYSVGIGQISSEVPQNLSASRPQDRQFILSSKKLLLSDSGFYLCAWETGTGVAGANVLTFGAGSRLTVL.

In its sample, this clonotype was seen a few times. The CDR3 here is CASSFGTGANSPLHF. The CDR3 bases are TGTGCCAGCAGTTTTGGGACAGGGGCAAATTCACCCCTCCACTTT. V usage is TRBV12-3 or TRBV12-4 and J usage is TRBJ1-6; 10 bases are shared with TRBD1. With V trimmed by 3 bases and J by 7 bases, 3 bases remained unmatched. The CDR3 length is 15 residues.

This clonotype was recorded many times. The chain has TRBV12-3 or TRBV12-4 and TRBJ1-3; no firm D call. This CDR3 has 13 amino acids. V dropped 5 bases and J dropped 0 bases, with 5 bases sitting between them. The CDR3 region is CASSENSGNTIYF. The CDR3 DNA is TGTGCCAGCAGTGAAAACTCTGGAAACACCATATATTTT.

This clonotype has a handful of counts. V usage is TRBV3-1 and J usage is TRBJ2-1; no firm D call. The germline V and J ends were trimmed by 4 bases and 10 bases, with 17 bases remaining between them. Germline V gene data show CDR1 as LGHDT and CDR2 as YNNKEL (reference sequence). The CDR3 extends over 14 amino acids. The CDR3 spells CASSRLSGVEEQFF. The CDR3, as DNA: TGTGCCAGCAGCCGCCTGTCTGGGGTTGAGGAGCAGTTCTTC.

This chain joins TRBV29-1 and TRBJ2-7; D might be TRBD1 or TRBD2, each matching 5 bases. V was shortened by 1 base and J by 6 bases, with 7 bases between the two germline ends. The CDR3 has 11 amino acids. The germline V gene encodes CDR1 SQVTM and CDR2 ANQGSEA. DNA for the CDR3: TGCAGCGTTGAAGTCGGGGCCGAGCAGTACTTC. Protein product: CSVEVGAEQYF.

This clonotype was detected a few times. The junction does not match germline at one end; this may be a read error. This rearrangement joins TRBV7-7 to TRBJ2-5, with 14 bases fitting TRBD2. This CDR3 is 16 amino acids long. Germline CDR1 and CDR2: SSHAT and FNYEAQ (reference sequence). The CDR3 DNA is TGTGCTAGCAGCTCGGGGACTAGCGGGAGCCAAGAGACCCAGTACTTC. Protein: CASSSGTSGSQETQYF.

The chain combines TRBV6-4 with TRBJ2-3; a possible D gene is TRBD1 (5 bases). V was clipped by 3 bases and J by 1 base, with 11 bases between them. CDR3 length equals 15 residues. Germline V gene sequence: CDR1 MRHNA, CDR2 SNTAGT. The CDR3 DNA is TGTGCCAGCAGTGATGGGCAGGGTGGCACAGATACGCAGTATTTT. This sequence encodes CASSDGQGGTDTQYF.

V usage is TRBV6-6 and J usage is TRBJ2-5; either TRBD1 or TRBD2 may fit D (5 bases each). CDR1 and CDR2 (germline): MNHNY, SVGAGI (reference sequence). CDR3 length: 15 residues. V was clipped by 7 bases and J by 1 base, with 16 bases between them. For the CDR3, the DNA is TGTGCCAGCACCCCCGACGGGACCCGCCAAGAGACCCAGTACTTC. Translated: CASTPDGTRQETQYF.

V and J are TRBV27 and TRBJ1-2; D unresolved. V gave up 7 bases and J gave up 2 bases, with 11 bases separating them. The germline V gene has CDR1 MNHEY and CDR2 SMNVEV (reference sequence). The CDR3 runs to 13 residues. CDR3 nucleotide sequence: TGTGCCAGCACTCGGTACGGGAACTATGGCTACACCTTC. Residues: CASTRYGNYGYTF.

The chain employs TRBV6-5 and TRBJ2-6; either TRBD1 or TRBD2 may supply D (5 bases each). This CDR3 has 16 amino acids. Deletions cut 0 bases from V and 4 bases from J, with 10 bases between. Germline lookup yields CDR1 MNHEY and CDR2 SVGAGI. The CDR3 DNA reads as TGTGCCAGCAGTTACTCTTGGGGACCCGGGGCCAACGTCCTGACTTTC. This translates into CASSYSWGPGANVLTF.

The V call is TRBV7-9, the J call TRBJ1-4; D is perhaps TRBD1 (5 bases). Between the trimmed V and J ends, which lost 1 base and 8 bases, there was a span of 14 bases. Looked up from germline, CDR1 is SEHNR and CDR2 is FQNEAQ (reference sequence). This CDR3 spans 15 amino acids. The CDR3 DNA follows: TGTGCCAGCAGCTTAGATGTTGGGACTGGGGAAAAACTGTTTTTT. Protein product: CASSLDVGTGEKLFF.

The J gene is TRBJ1-6, the V gene TRBV30, with unresolved D. There are 16 residues in the CDR3. Germline V lookup: CDR1 GTSNPN, CDR2 SVGIG (reference sequence). The V and J ends lost 5 bases and 6 bases respectively, with 20 bases between them. DNA for the CDR3: TGTGCCTGGCAACTCGGGCACAGTGAAAGTAATTCACCCCTCCACTTT. It encodes CAWQLGHSESNSPLHF.

This clonotype has a handful of counts. The V call is TRBV12-3 or TRBV12-4, the J call TRBJ1-1; D gene unclear. The CDR3 is 12 amino acids. V dropped 4 bases and J dropped 4 bases, with 7 bases sitting between them. The CDR3 loop reads CASSSLGTEAFF. The CDR3 nucleotides read TGTGCCAGCAGTTCCCTCGGCACTGAAGCTTTCTTT.

The rearrangement uses TRBV7-8 and TRBJ1-6; a possible D gene is TRBD1 (6 bases). With 1 base removed from V and 9 bases from J, the gap between germline ends came to 10 bases. Per germline, CDR1 SGHVS and CDR2 FQNEAQ. CDR3 length: 14 residues. The CDR3 loop is CASSLDRDSSPLHF. The CDR3 nucleotides read TGTGCCAGCAGCTTAGACAGGGATAGTTCACCCCTCCACTTT.

This clonotype was picked up a small number of times. The CDR3 loop reads CASSIRTGELFF. The CDR3 DNA reads TGTGCCAGTAGTATCAGGACCGGGGAGCTGTTTTTT. The chain uses TRBV19 and TRBJ2-2; D unresolved. The CDR3 length is 12 residues. Deletions cut 3 bases from V and 5 bases from J, with 4 bases between. CDR1 and CDR2 from the germline V gene are LNHDA and SQIVND (reference sequence). The full variable domain, with the rest looked up from reference TRBV19 and TRBJ2-2, is DGGITQSPKYLFRKEGQNVTLSCEQNLNHDAMYWYRQDPGQGLRLIYYSQIVNDFQKGDIAEGYSVSREKKESFPLTVTSAQKNPTAFYLCASSIRTGELFFGEGSRLTVL.

This clonotype showed up just a few times. This chain joins TRBV6-5 and TRBJ1-1; D gene ambiguous. This CDR3 spans 11 amino acids. Trimming left V 6 bases short and J 1 base short, with 3 bases between. Germline CDR1 MNHEY, CDR2 SVGAGI. CDR3 in amino acids: CASRKNTEAFF. The CDR3 DNA is TGTGCCAGCAGGAAGAACACTGAAGCTTTCTTT.

This sequence joins TRBV19 and TRBJ2-2, with TRBD2 identical over 10 bases. V lost 1 base and J lost 3; bases outside the gene matches: 8. Germline V CDR1 and CDR2: LNHDA, SQIVND (reference sequence). The CDR3 has 18 amino acids. In DNA form, the CDR3 reads TGTGCCAGTAGTATAGCGGAGCTAGCGGGAGCTCACACCGGGGAGCTGTTTTTT. Residues: CASSIAELAGAHTGELFF.

There are a few counts of this clonotype. The chain employs TRBV4-3 and TRBJ1-1, with D hard to call. There are 15 residues in the CDR3. V was trimmed by 0 bases and J by 4 bases, leaving 12 bases between them. The germline CDR1 and CDR2 sequences are LGHNA and YSLEER. CDR3 region: CASSQDYSGSTEAFF. The CDR3, as DNA: TGCGCCAGCAGCCAAGATTACTCCGGGAGCACTGAAGCTTTCTTT.

In its sample, this clonotype was seen once. The V gene is TRBV4-1, the J gene TRBJ1-1; D is perhaps TRBD1 (5 bases). This CDR3 is 17 amino acids long. Germline V gives CDR1 MGHRA, CDR2 YSYEKL. Trimming removed 2 bases at V and 0 bases at J, with 16 bases between. CDR3 region: CASSQNPGRGLNTEAFF. The CDR3 DNA follows: TGCGCCAGCAGCCAAAATCCGGGACGGGGACTGAACACTGAAGCTTTCTTT.

This clonotype was observed a few times. The rearrangement links TRBV4-3 to TRBJ1-1; D might be TRBD1 (6 bases). The germline V gene encodes CDR1 LGHNA and CDR2 YSLEER. The germline V and J ends were trimmed by 2 bases and 6 bases, with 10 bases remaining between them. The CDR3 consists of 13 residues. The CDR3 here is CASSQIQGSEAFF. CDR3 nucleotide sequence: TGCGCCAGCAGCCAAATACAGGGTTCTGAAGCTTTCTTT.

This clonotype was recorded a few times. The chain links TRBV5-1 to TRBJ1-1; D not certain. V was clipped by 5 bases and J by 6 bases, with 20 bases between them. Germline V gene sequence: CDR1 SGHRS, CDR2 YFSETQ. The CDR3 length is 15 residues. The CDR3: CASSFSPGVESEAFF. The CDR3, as DNA: TGCGCCAGCAGTTTCAGCCCGGGTGTTGAATCTGAAGCTTTCTTT.

This clonotype was recorded a few times. This rearrangement joins TRBV7-2 to TRBJ1-1; D call uncertain. The CDR3 extends over 14 amino acids. V was trimmed by 5 bases and J by 0 bases, leaving 10 bases between them. Germline-derived CDR1 and CDR2 are SGHTA and FQGNSA. CDR3 residues: CASSPWTVNTEAFF. CDR3 DNA sequence: TGTGCCAGCAGCCCATGGACGGTGAACACTGAAGCTTTCTTT.